Listed below are T cell receptor beta chains from one sample, sequenced in a study of T cell changes during pregnancy in multiple sclerosis. TCRdb keeps only in-frame clones here, not all; method: immunoSEQ multiplex PCR. The data show 90,000 or so clones, with approximately 89% seen just once and 1.5% to 2% held by the top ten. The material was peripheral blood, obtained in the first trimester of pregnancy. Receptor source: a female donor in good health, enrolled as a control in a pregnancy study. Each CDR3 is given with its conserved first and last residue. The D gene is left open where the match is weak.

J	D	V	CDR3
TRBJ1-2	NA	TRBV19	CASSIRGRNYGYTF
TRBJ1-4	NA	TRBV4-3	CASSQVHGGEKLFF
TRBJ2-1	TRBD2	TRBV15	CATSEGGTSADEQFF
TRBJ1-1	NA	TRBV20-1	CSANREAEAFF
TRBJ1-5	NA	TRBV2	CASSSESNQPQHF
TRBJ2-6	NA	TRBV18	CASSPVGGFPNVLTF
TRBJ2-3	TRBD1	TRBV28	CASSVGQPSTDTQYF
TRBJ2-1	TRBD1	TRBV28	CASSSQGVAYNEQFF
TRBJ1-2	TRBD1	TRBV28	CASSFGQGVIRWDWNQLYGYTF
TRBJ2-5	TRBD2	TRBV5-1	CASSFGTSGGAETQYF
TRBJ2-4	TRBD2	TRBV4-3	CASSQASGAKNIQYF
TRBJ2-1	NA	TRBV30	CAWSAGIYNEQFF
TRBJ1-1	NA	TRBV5-4	CASNIQGALSAFF
TRBJ1-1	TRBD1	TRBV7-2	CASSYWDRENTGAFF
TRBJ2-7	NA	TRBV7-8	CASSLEGRAYEQYF
TRBJ2-5	TRBD2	TRBV5-4	CASSFKLAGETQYF
TRBJ1-6	NA	TRBV7-6	CASSLQGSQFNSPLHF
TRBJ1-2	TRBD1	TRBV6-6	CASSSRTGGHYGYTF
TRBJ2-7	NA	TRBV7-9	CASSQSRTGSYEQYF
TRBJ2-7	NA	TRBV7-9	CASSLDGSSYEQYF
TRBJ1-1	TRBD1	TRBV9	CASSITTGGTEAFF
TRBJ2-2	NA	TRBV9	CASSVATTGRGGELFF
TRBJ2-1	TRBD1	TRBV13	CASSTRTGGTPSEQFF
TRBJ1-3	TRBD1	TRBV2	CASSMTGSLNSGNTIYF